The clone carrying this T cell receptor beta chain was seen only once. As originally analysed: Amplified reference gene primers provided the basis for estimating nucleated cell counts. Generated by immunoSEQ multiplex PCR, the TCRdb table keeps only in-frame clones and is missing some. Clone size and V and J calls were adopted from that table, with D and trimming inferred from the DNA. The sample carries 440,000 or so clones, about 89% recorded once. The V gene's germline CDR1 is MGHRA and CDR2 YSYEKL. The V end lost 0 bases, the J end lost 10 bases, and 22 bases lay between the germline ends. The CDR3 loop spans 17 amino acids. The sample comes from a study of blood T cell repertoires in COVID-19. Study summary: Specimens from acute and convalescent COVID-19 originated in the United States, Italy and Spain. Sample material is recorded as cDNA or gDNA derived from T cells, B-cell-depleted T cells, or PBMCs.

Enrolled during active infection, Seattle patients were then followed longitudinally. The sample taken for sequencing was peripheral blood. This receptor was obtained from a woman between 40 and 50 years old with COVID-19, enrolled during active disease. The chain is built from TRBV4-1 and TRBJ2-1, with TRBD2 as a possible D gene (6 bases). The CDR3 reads CASSQEMVGLVLSEQFF. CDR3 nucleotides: TGCGCCAGCAGCCAAGAAATGGTGGGACTCGTCCTCTCGGAGCAGTTCTTC.